By sample share, the clone carrying this TCR beta chain is medium-sized. The antigen is unknown. This sample was included in a study of cytomegalovirus exposure and HLA in healthy donors. Points from the study as a whole: In an earlier analysis, about 87% or about 30%: the productive usage of most TCR beta V segments. The CMV antigen specificity of a few CMV-associated chains was confirmed through in vitro analysis. HLA alleles showed associations with 16,951 TCR beta sequences in a later analysis, at a 0.05 false discovery rate. Trimming of TCR beta V- and J-genes showed a link, identified in a later analysis, to a missense DCLRE1C variant.

With 4 bases removed from V and 8 bases from J, the gap between germline ends came to 14 bases. The germline gives CDR1 SGHTA, CDR2 FQGTGA. This CDR3 has 13 residues. With 60 Vbeta and 13 Jbeta primers, the PCR was carried out. Assay: immunoSEQ multiplex PCR; the TCRdb copy retains only in-frame clones and omits some. The sample includes 95,000 to 150,000 clones, roughly 65% of them seen just once. The TCR was taken from a man in his forties in good health and CMV-seropositive. Sample: PBMCs. The V gene is TRBV7-3, the J gene TRBJ1-2; TRBD1 might be the D (5 bases). CDR3 protein: CASSSTSREGYTF. For the CDR3, the DNA is TGTGCCAGCAGCTCAACTTCCAGGGAAGGCTACACCTTC.